Shown below are 3 T cell receptor beta chains from a single sample sequenced in a study of beta chain features in type 1 diabetes. TCRB transcripts that were expressed got sequenced, as all of the isolated RNA had been reverse transcribed. Using immunoSEQ multiplex PCR, the repertoire was profiled, and TCRdb retains in-frame clones only, with some absent. Among about 370,000 clones listed, less than 15% were seen once. Sequencing was done on a sample of naive CD4+ T cells from blood. Receptor source: a young woman in good health.

This chain links TRBV30 with TRBJ2-5; 7 positions agree with TRBD2. Germline values: CDR1 GTSNPN, CDR2 SVGIG (reference sequence). This CDR3 has 14 amino acids. The trim removed 0 bases at V and 7 bases at J, leaving 8 bases unmatched. CDR3 in DNA: TGTGCCTGGAGTGTGTCGGGAGGTATTGCGACCCAGTACTTC. Protein product: CAWSVSGGIATQYF.

The CDR3 DNA reads as TGTGCCAGCAGCTCCCGGACAGGGTTAGGGTACGAGCAGTACTTC. As protein: CASSSRTGLGYEQYF. The chain combines TRBV7-9 with TRBJ2-7; 8 nucleotides agree with TRBD1. Germline V gene lookup returns CDR1 SEHNR and CDR2 FQNEAQ (reference sequence). Trimming removed 4 bases from V and 4 bases from J; junction bases left unmatched: 9. The CDR3 sequence is 15 residues long.

This clone has more than one count but fewer than ten. The chain links TRBV27 to TRBJ1-2; the D is unclear. CDR1 and CDR2 (germline): MNHEY, SMNVEV (reference sequence). The CDR3 length is 12 residues. Between the trimmed V and J ends, which lost 8 bases and 8 bases, there was a span of 15 bases. CDR3: CASGRLSTGYTF. In DNA, the CDR3 is TGTGCCAGCGGAAGACTTAGCACCGGCTACACCTTC.